The TCR beta chain under discussion was sequenced for a study of cytomegalovirus exposure and HLA in healthy donors. This PCR relied on a set of 60 Vbeta primers and 13 Jbeta primers. The assay was immunoSEQ multiplex PCR, and TCRdb's table has in-frame clones only and misses some. The sample has some 130,000 clones; around 80% are singletons. Germline-derived CDR1 and CDR2 are SGHTA and FQGNSA. Unmatched junction bases numbered 6, after V lost 3 bases and J lost 3 bases. CDR3 length equals 15 residues. The donors gave bone marrow, and they were healthy. Remarks on this clone: Its target is unknown.

Study-wide points: Despite most TCR sequences being rare, some public TCRs occurred in many donors. Later analysis showed most CMV-associated TCR beta chains appearing HLA-restricted. Relative to equally common others, HLA-associated TCR beta chains showed greater clonal expansion in a later analysis.

The source is a man aged 30-40 years in good health and CMV-seronegative. The genes are TRBV7-2 and TRBJ1-2; TRBD1 aligns across 8 bases. Sequencing was performed on PBMCs. The CDR3 loop reads CASSFLQGGDYGYTF. The CDR3 bases are TGTGCCAGCAGCTTCCTACAGGGGGGAGACTATGGCTACACCTTC.